These T cell receptor beta chains were read from a single sample in a study of glioma-infiltrating T cells after dendritic cell vaccination. Method: immunoSEQ multiplex PCR; TCRdb's copy keeps in-frame clones and lacks some. The repertoire has 75,000 to 100,000 clones, about 80% of them found once; the top ten carry approximately 5.9%. The sample was blood, taken before dendritic cell vaccination. Receptor source: a human donor with glioblastoma. The CDR3 runs from the conserved cysteine through the conserved F or W. A D gene is named only where the DNA matches it firmly. The size entry is marked missing in some rows and otherwise reads once, few, many or a size class.

size,D,V,J,CDR3,DNA
NA,TRBD2,TRBV7-3,TRBJ2-2,CASSPGGLAGTGELFF,TGTGCCAGCAGCCCGGGGGGACTAGCGGGCACCGGGGAGCTGTTTTTT
NA,TRBD1,TRBV15,TRBJ1-2,CATSRDPTGVIEGYTF,TGTGCCACCAGCAGAGATCCGACAGGGGTGATTGAGGGCTACACCTTC
NA,NA,TRBV5-4,TRBJ2-7,CASSRRTGPLSEQYF,TGTGCCAGCAGCCGCCGTACAGGACCCTTGTCCGAGCAGTACTTC
NA,NA,TRBV6-1,TRBJ2-7,CASSELDTSTLYEQYF,TGTGCCAGCAGTGAATTGGACACCAGTACACTCTACGAGCAGTACTTC
NA,TRBD1,TRBV6-1,TRBJ1-5,CASSGGQGAFEPQHF,TGTGCCAGCAGTGGCGGACAGGGGGCTTTTGAGCCCCAGCATTTT
NA,NA,TRBV29-1,TRBJ1-2,CSAETGGIGYTF,TGCAGCGCCGAGACGGGGGGGATCGGCTACACCTTC
NA,TRBD1,TRBV19,TRBJ1-2,CASSTSGQGMDGYTF,TGTGCCAGTAGTACCTCGGGACAGGGTATGGATGGCTACACCTTC
NA,NA,TRBV7-8,TRBJ2-5,CASSFGGGQGPETQYF,TGTGCCAGCAGCTTTGGAGGCGGGCAGGGGCCGGAGACCCAGTACTTC
NA,NA,TRBV5-6,TRBJ1-1,CASSLVGGPDVEAFF,TGTGCCAGCAGCTTGGTTGGGGGCCCAGACGTAGAAGCTTTCTTT
NA,NA,TRBV27,TRBJ2-7,CASSLFGGYEQYF,TGTGCCAGCAGTTTATTCGGGGGTTACGAGCAGTACTTC
NA,NA,TRBV28,TRBJ2-5,CASSVQETQYF,TGTGCCAGCAGCGTCCAAGAGACCCAGTACTTC
NA,NA,TRBV28,TRBJ2-1,CASSLLTAYNEQFF,TGTGCCAGCAGTTTATTAACGGCCTACAATGAGCAGTTCTTC
NA,TRBD1,TRBV19,TRBJ1-2,CASSIDGRDRPLYGYTF,TGTGCCAGTAGTATAGATGGCCGGGACAGGCCCCTGTATGGCTACACCTTC
once,TRBD1,TRBV19,TRBJ1-2,CASSTRPGQGSGYTF,TGTGCCAGTAGTACTCGACCGGGACAGGGAAGCGGCTACACCTTC
NA,TRBD1,TRBV28,TRBJ2-3,CVISRGLTDTQYF,TGCGTGATTTCCAGGGGGCTCACAGATACGCAGTATTTT
NA,TRBD2,TRBV28,TRBJ2-5,CASSLGGLVTETQYF,TGTGCCAGCAGTTTAGGGGGACTAGTCACAGAGACCCAGTACTTC
NA,TRBD2,TRBV28,TRBJ2-3,CASSLPSGVTDTQYF,TGTGCCAGCAGTTTGCCTAGCGGGGTCACAGATACGCAGTATTTT
NA,TRBD2,TRBV29-1,TRBJ2-3,CSAERGVAGGTDTQYF,TGCAGCGCAGAGAGAGGGGTAGCGGGGGGCACAGATACGCAGTATTTT
NA,NA,TRBV14,TRBJ1-5,CASSQDINQPQHF,TGTGCCAGCAGCCAAGACATCAATCAGCCCCAGCATTTT
many,NA,TRBV4-1,TRBJ2-7,CASSRGASDLYEQYF,TGCGCCAGCAGCCGAGGAGCTAGCGACCTCTACGAGCAGTACTTC
once,TRBD2,TRBV28,TRBJ2-2,CASSLAGGPTGELFF,TGTGCCAGCAGTTTGGCGGGAGGGCCCACCGGGGAGCTGTTTTTT
NA,NA,TRBV4-1,TRBJ2-7,CASSQESRMKQYF,TGCGCCAGCAGCCAAGAATCTAGGATGAAGCAGTACTTC
few,NA,TRBV27,TRBJ2-5,CASSLIGQIPGTQYF,TGTGCCAGCAGTTTGATTGGTCAGATCCCGGGGACCCAGTACTTC
NA,TRBD1,TRBV7-8,TRBJ1-5,CASSRDTGGSNQPQHF,TGTGCCAGCAGCCGTGATACAGGGGGGAGCAATCAGCCCCAGCATTTT
NA,TRBD1,TRBV7-9,TRBJ2-5,CASSPTGYQETQYF,TGTGCCAGCAGCCCGACAGGGTACCAAGAGACCCAGTACTTC
NA,NA,TRBV30,TRBJ1-1,CAWSGQGLNTEAFF,TGTGCCTGGAGTGGTCAGGGGCTGAACACTGAAGCTTTCTTT
once,NA,TRBV10-2,TRBJ1-5,CASSESYQPQHF,TGCGCCAGCAGTGAATCCTATCAGCCCCAGCATTTT
NA,NA,TRBV18,TRBJ2-1,CASSQLDYNEQFF,TGTGCCAGCTCACAACTAGACTACAATGAGCAGTTCTTC
once,TRBD2,TRBV7-6,TRBJ2-2,CASSSGGGFTGELFF,TGTGCCAGCAGCTCGGGGGGGGGATTCACCGGGGAGCTGTTTTTT
NA,NA,TRBV4-1,TRBJ2-3,CASSHTRPHGTQYF,TGCGCCAGCAGCCACACTAGGCCCCACGGTACGCAGTATTTT
NA,NA,TRBV6-1,TRBJ2-7,CASSEASRGTYEQYF,TGTGCCAGCAGTGAAGCTTCGAGAGGGACCTACGAGCAGTACTTC
NA,NA,TRBV2,TRBJ1-2,CASSAGLFDGYTF,TGTGCCAGCAGTGCAGGCTTGTTCGACGGCTACACCTTC